The source of this TCR beta chain is a study of response to subunit inactivated influenza vaccine. Whole-study findings and limits: Authors suggested that a seasonal influenza vaccination recruits few new T cells each time.

TCRdb ran MiXCR on the RT-PCR reads and lists one entry per CDR3 protein. The sample carries about 190,000 distinct CDR3 sequences, about an eighth recorded once. Details on this clonotype: Its antigen is unidentified.

V shed 1 base and J 8 bases; nucleotides not matched to a gene: 4. CDR1 and CDR2 from the germline V gene are LGHNA and YNFKEQ. The CDR3 loop spans 14 amino acids. This TCR was sampled from a man aged 50 to 59 who received an inactivated influenza vaccine. V and J are TRBV4-2 and TRBJ2-1, with 8 bases identical to TRBD2. Sequenced here: CD8+ T cells sorted from PBMCs, sampled around 5 days after vaccination. The DNA for the CDR3 is TGTGCCAGCAGCCAAGCGGGAGGGCCCTATGAGCAGTTCTTC. This sequence encodes CASSQAGGPYEQFF.